This T cell receptor (beta chain) derives from a study of breast tumors, draining lymph nodes, adjacent tissues. The table lists this clonotype with many counts. The antigen is unknown. One entry per CDR3 protein, called by TCRdb with MiXCR from the multiplex PCR reads. The sample consists of 45,000 or so distinct CDR3 sequences, 20% to 25% of them appearing once. V was pared by 3 bases and J by 4 bases, with 12 bases between. The CDR3 runs to 13 residues. In germline, CDR1 is DFQATT, CDR2 SNEGSKA (reference sequence). General study results and limits: Tumor TCR diversity was below lymph nodes but above nontumor tissue.

Sequenced input: breast tumor tissue. The sequence was collected from a female donor with breast cancer. Some clones in this sample may be carry-over from other donors' samples. The chain couples TRBV20-1 to TRBJ1-2; D gene ambiguous. The CDR3 loop is CSASGTAAYGYTF. The CDR3, as DNA: TGCAGTGCTAGTGGCACGGCGGCCTATGGCTACACCTTC.